The 18 T cell receptor beta chains below come from one sample, sequenced in a study of blood T cell repertoires in COVID-19. Using immunoSEQ multiplex PCR, the repertoire was profiled, and TCRdb retains in-frame clones only, with some absent. The sample shows roughly 140,000 clones, more than 80% of them seen only once. Sequenced: peripheral blood. The receptors here all came from an elderly woman in a cohort sampled during active or convalescent COVID-19.

The chain joins TRBV5-1 to TRBJ2-5; 7 nucleotides match TRBD2. Germline V gives CDR1 SGHRS, CDR2 YFSETQ. The CDR3 has 15 residues. V gave up 2 bases and J gave up 5 bases; unmatched junction bases: 9. In nucleotides, the CDR3 is TGCGCCAGCAGCTTCAGCGGGGAGATTCGGGAGACCCAGTACTTC. Translation gives CASSFSGEIRETQYF.

V usage is TRBV5-1 and J usage is TRBJ2-5, with a possible D match to TRBD2 (6 bases). The CDR3 consists of 16 residues. Trimming pared 0 bases from V and 1 base from J, leaving 13 bases between. CDR1 is SGHRS, CDR2 YFSETQ, per germline. CDR3 bases: TGCGCCAGCAGCTTGGCCGGGATGGGGGGCCAAGAGACCCAGTACTTC. Its protein product is CASSLAGMGGQETQYF. Full variable domain (rest looked up from reference TRBV5-1 and TRBJ2-5): KAGVTQTPRYLIKTRGQQVTLSCSPISGHRSVSWYQQTPGQGLQFLFEYFSETQRNKGNFPGRFSGRQFSNSRSEMNVSTLELGDSALYLCASSLAGMGGQETQYFGPGTRLLVL.

This chain uses TRBV18 with TRBJ1-1; no definite D call. The V gene lost 6 bases and the J gene lost 4 bases, with 15 bases spanning the gap. Germline V CDR1 and CDR2: KGHSH, LQKENI. The CDR3 is made up of 14 amino acids. CDR3 protein: CASSPFPGSTEAFF. DNA for the CDR3: TGTGCCAGCTCCCCATTTCCGGGATCCACTGAAGCTTTCTTT.

V usage is TRBV5-4 and J usage is TRBJ1-6; 9 nucleotides match TRBD1. This CDR3 is 15 amino acids long. J was trimmed by 0 bases and V by 9 bases; bases with no gene match: 4. Germline loops: CDR1 SGHNT, CDR2 YYREEE (reference sequence). CDR3 sequence reads: CATGTGSSYNSPLHF. CDR3 DNA sequence: TGTGCCACAGGGACAGGGAGCTCCTATAATTCACCCCTCCACTTT.

The rearrangement uses TRBV28 and TRBJ2-3; TRBD2 matches 8 bases. V lost 2 bases and J lost 2; bases outside the gene matches: 3. Per germline, CDR1 MDHEN and CDR2 SYDVKM. The CDR3 length is 15 residues. CDR3 residues: CASSLSGGSTDTQYF. The CDR3 nucleotides read TGTGCCAGCAGTTTAAGCGGGGGCTCCACAGATACGCAGTATTTT.

The V call is TRBV19, the J call TRBJ1-4; 7 positions agree with TRBD1. The CDR3 is made up of 15 amino acids. Germline V lookup: CDR1 LNHDA, CDR2 SQIVND (reference sequence). After removal of 3 bases from V and 2 bases from J, the junction contained 3 bases not matched to a gene. The CDR3 sequence is CASSILTGTNEKLFF. The CDR3 DNA follows: TGTGCCAGTAGTATCTTGACAGGGACTAATGAAAAACTGTTTTTT.

J is TRBJ2-1 and V is TRBV5-1; TRBD2 aligns across 9 bases. Trimming took 3 bases from V and 8 from J; bases not matched to a gene: 6. CDR3 length: 14 residues. The germline gives CDR1 SGHRS, CDR2 YFSETQ. CDR3 in amino acids: CASSWSGGLYEQFF. In nucleotides, the CDR3 is TGCGCCAGCAGCTGGAGCGGGGGGCTTTATGAGCAGTTCTTC.

The gene calls are TRBV7-3 and TRBJ2-1; 10 bases align to TRBD2. The CDR3 sequence is 15 residues long. The V gene end was trimmed by 5 bases and the J gene end by 4 bases; junction bases not matched to a gene: 5. CDR1 and CDR2 (germline): SGHTA, FQGTGA. Written as DNA, the CDR3 is TGTGCCAGCAGCCCTCTAGCGGGGGCTTACAATGAGCAGTTCTTC. Protein sequence: CASSPLAGAYNEQFF. The complete variable domain, with remaining parts taken from reference TRBV7-3 and TRBJ2-1, reads GAGVSQTPSNKVTEKGKYVELRCDPISGHTALYWYRQSLGQGPEFLIYFQGTGAADDSGLPNDRFFAVRPEGSVSTLKIQRTERGDSAVYLCASSPLAGAYNEQFFGPGTRLTVL.

The V gene is TRBV6-5, the J gene TRBJ1-3; 7 positions match TRBD1. Germline values: CDR1 MNHEY, CDR2 SVGAGI. After removal of 6 bases from V and 1 base from J, the junction contained 6 bases not matched to a gene. This CDR3 is built from 15 residues. CDR3 coding DNA: TGTGCCAGCAGCAGGTTGACAGGGTCTGGAAACACCATATATTTT. Protein: CASSRLTGSGNTIYF.

The chain combines TRBV28 with TRBJ1-1; 9 nucleotides match TRBD1. V shed 5 bases, J shed 3 bases, and the junction held 10 bases outside the gene matches. CDR1 is MDHEN and CDR2 is SYDVKM in the germline V gene. This CDR3 has 16 amino acids. DNA for the CDR3: TGTGCCAGCAGTCCCGGGACAGGGTATATGGACACTGAAGCTTTCTTT. This encodes CASSPGTGYMDTEAFF.

This clone was observed a single time. The J gene is TRBJ2-3, the V gene TRBV27, with 8 bases that match TRBD1. This CDR3 has 16 residues. Trimming took 5 bases from V and 2 from J; bases not matched to a gene: 9. Germline lookup yields CDR1 MNHEY and CDR2 SMNVEV (reference sequence). In DNA form, the CDR3 reads TGTGCCAGCAGTCGTCCGGGACAGGCAACCACAGATACGCAGTATTTT. Its protein is CASSRPGQATTDTQYF.

The V gene is TRBV30, the J gene TRBJ1-1, with no clear D. This CDR3 spans 13 amino acids. V gave up 7 bases and J gave up 0 bases, with 12 bases separating them. Germline lookup yields CDR1 GTSNPN and CDR2 SVGIG (reference sequence). The CDR3 bases are TGTGCCTCGGCAGGACTCATGAACACTGAAGCTTTCTTT. This gives the protein CASAGLMNTEAFF.

The chain employs TRBV20-1 and TRBJ2-7, with D possibly being TRBD1 (7 bases). The CDR3 covers 18 residues. The ends were cut back, 3 bases at V and 4 bases at J, with 28 bases in the middle. Germline CDR1 reads DFQATT; CDR2 reads SNEGSKA (reference sequence). The CDR3 DNA follows: TGCAGTGCTAGTACGTATTCCCTGCGGGACAGAGAGAAATACGAGCAGTACTTC. It translates to CSASTYSLRDREKYEQYF.

The chain joins TRBV20-1 to TRBJ1-2, with 8 bases lining up with TRBD1. The CDR3 runs 15 residues. Germline trimming cut 3 bases from V and 1 base from J; bases unmatched to any gene: 7. CDR1 is DFQATT, CDR2 SNEGSKA, per germline (reference sequence). The CDR3 DNA is TGCAGTGCTAGTAGAACAGGGGGAAATAACTATGGCTACACCTTC. It is translated as CSASRTGGNNYGYTF.

The gene calls are TRBV7-8 and TRBJ2-5, with D perhaps matching TRBD2 (6 bases). There are 17 residues in the CDR3. The V end was cut by 1 base, the J end by 5 bases, with 20 bases between. Germline CDR1 is SGHVS and CDR2 is FQNEAQ. DNA of the CDR3: TGTGCCAGCAGCTTAGTCGTTAGCCACGGGGGATGGGAGACCCAGTACTTC. This encodes CASSLVVSHGGWETQYF.

The rearrangement joins TRBV14 to TRBJ2-5; 9 nucleotides align to TRBD1. In germline, CDR1 is SGHDN, CDR2 FVKESK. The J segment lost 5 bases and the V segment lost 4 bases, leaving 8 bases of the junction unmatched. The length of the CDR3 is 15 residues. Written as DNA, the CDR3 is TGTGCCAGCAGCCGAAGGGGACAGGGTATCGAGACCCAGTACTTC. This translates into CASSRRGQGIETQYF.

This clone was counted once. V is TRBV3-1 (or the pseudogene TRBV3-2) and J is TRBJ2-1; tentatively, D is TRBD1 (5 bases). V shed 1 base and J shed 8 bases, with 12 bases lying between them. The CDR3 totals 14 residues. Germline loops: CDR1 LGHDT, CDR2 YNNKEL (reference sequence). CDR3 DNA: TGTGCCAGCAGCCAAGGTAGCAGGGCCCATGAGCAGTTCTTC. Translation gives CASSQGSRAHEQFF.

This rearrangement joins TRBV27 to TRBJ2-7; 8 bases are shared with TRBD1. Losses at the gene ends were 5 bases for V and 5 bases for J; bases not matched to a gene: 8. This CDR3 has 14 residues. Looked up from germline, CDR1 is MNHEY and CDR2 is SMNVEV (reference sequence). CDR3 DNA sequence: TGTGCCAGCAGTGCTAACAGGGGGAGGAACGAGCAGTACTTC. It codes for CASSANRGRNEQYF.